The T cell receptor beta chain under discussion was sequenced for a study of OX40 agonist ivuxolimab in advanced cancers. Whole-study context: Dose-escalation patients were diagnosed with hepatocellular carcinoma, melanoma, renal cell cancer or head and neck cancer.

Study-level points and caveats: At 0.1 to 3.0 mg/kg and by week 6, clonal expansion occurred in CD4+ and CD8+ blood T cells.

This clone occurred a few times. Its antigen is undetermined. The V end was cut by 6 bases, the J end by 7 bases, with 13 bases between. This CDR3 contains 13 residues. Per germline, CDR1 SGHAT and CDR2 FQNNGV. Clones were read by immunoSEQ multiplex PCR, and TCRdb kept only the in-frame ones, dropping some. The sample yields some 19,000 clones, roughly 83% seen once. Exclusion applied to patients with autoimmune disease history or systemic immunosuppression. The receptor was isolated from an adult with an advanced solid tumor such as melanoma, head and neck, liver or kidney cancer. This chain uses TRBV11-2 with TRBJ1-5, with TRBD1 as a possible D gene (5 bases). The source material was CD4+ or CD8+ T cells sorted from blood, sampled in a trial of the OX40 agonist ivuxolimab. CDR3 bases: TGTGCCAGCAGTACCAGGGCGGGACAGCCCCAGCATTTT. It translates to CASSTRAGQPQHF.